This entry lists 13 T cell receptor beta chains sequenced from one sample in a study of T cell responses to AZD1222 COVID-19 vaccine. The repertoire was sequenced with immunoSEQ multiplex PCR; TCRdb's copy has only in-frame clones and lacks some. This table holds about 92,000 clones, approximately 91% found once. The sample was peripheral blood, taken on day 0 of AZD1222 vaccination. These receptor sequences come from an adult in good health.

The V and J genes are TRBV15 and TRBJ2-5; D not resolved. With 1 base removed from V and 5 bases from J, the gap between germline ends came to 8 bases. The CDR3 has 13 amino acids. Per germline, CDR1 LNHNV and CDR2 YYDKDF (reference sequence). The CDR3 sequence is CATSRGEKETQYF. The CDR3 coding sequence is TGTGCCACCAGCAGAGGGGAAAAGGAGACCCAGTACTTC.

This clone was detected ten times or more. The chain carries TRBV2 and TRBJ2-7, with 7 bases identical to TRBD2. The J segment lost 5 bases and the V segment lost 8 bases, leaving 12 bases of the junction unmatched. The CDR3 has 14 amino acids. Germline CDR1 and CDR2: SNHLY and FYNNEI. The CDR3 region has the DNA TGTGCCAGCTCCCCTGGGGGGGGTGTCAACGAGCAGTACTTC. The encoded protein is CASSPGGGVNEQYF.

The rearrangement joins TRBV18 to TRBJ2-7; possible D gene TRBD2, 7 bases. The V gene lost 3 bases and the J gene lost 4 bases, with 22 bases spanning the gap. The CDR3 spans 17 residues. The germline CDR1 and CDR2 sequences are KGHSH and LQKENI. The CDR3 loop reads CASSPQEGGGFGYEQYF. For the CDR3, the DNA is TGTGCCAGCTCACCTCAGGAGGGGGGGGGCTTTGGTTACGAGCAGTACTTC.

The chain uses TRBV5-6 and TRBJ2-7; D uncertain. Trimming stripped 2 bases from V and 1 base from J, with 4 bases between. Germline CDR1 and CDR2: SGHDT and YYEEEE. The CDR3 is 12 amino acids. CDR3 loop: CASSFTSYEQYF. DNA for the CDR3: TGTGCCAGCAGCTTTACATCCTACGAGCAGTACTTC. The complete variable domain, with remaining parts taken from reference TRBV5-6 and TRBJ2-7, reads DAGVTQSPTHLIKTRGQQVTLRCSPKSGHDTVSWYQQALGQGPQFIFQYYEEEERQRGNFPDRFSGHQFPNYSSELNVNALLLGDSALYLCASSFTSYEQYFGPGTRLTVT.

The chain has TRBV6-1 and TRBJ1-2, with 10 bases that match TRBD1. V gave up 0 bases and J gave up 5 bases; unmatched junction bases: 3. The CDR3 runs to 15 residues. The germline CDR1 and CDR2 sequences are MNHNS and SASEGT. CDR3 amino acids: CASSEARGQGYGYTF. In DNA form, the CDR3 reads TGTGCCAGCAGTGAAGCGCGGGGACAGGGGTATGGCTACACCTTC.

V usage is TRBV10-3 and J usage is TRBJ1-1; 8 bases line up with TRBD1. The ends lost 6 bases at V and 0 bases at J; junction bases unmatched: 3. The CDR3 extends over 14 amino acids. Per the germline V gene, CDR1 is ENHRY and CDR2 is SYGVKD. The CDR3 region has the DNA TGTGCCATCAGCTTGGACAGGGTGAACACTGAAGCTTTCTTT. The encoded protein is CAISLDRVNTEAFF.

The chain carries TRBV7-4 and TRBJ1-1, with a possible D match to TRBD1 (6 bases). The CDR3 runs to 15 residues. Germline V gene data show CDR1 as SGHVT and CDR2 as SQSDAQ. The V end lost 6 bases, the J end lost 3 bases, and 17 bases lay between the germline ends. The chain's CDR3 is CASRRQVGVDTEAFF. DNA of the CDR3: TGTGCCAGCAGACGACAGGTTGGGGTAGACACTGAAGCTTTCTTT.

This CDR3 is CASSSMTRTEHYEAFF. CDR3 bases: TGTGCCAGCAGCTCCATGACCCGGACAGAGCACTATGAAGCTTTCTTT. This chain links TRBV7-8 with TRBJ1-1; tentatively, D is TRBD1 (6 bases). The CDR3 length is 16 residues. V lost 4 bases and J 7 bases, leaving 22 bases between the germline ends. Germline V gene lookup returns CDR1 SGHVS and CDR2 FQNEAQ.

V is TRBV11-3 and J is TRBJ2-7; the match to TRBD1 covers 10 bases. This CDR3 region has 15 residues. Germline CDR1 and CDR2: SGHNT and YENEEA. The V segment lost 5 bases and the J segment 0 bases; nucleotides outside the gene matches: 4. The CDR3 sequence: CASSERTGGSYEQYF. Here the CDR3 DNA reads TGTGCCAGCAGCGAGAGGACAGGGGGCTCCTACGAGCAGTACTTC. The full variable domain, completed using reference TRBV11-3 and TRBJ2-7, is EAGVVQSPRYKIIEKKQPVAFWCNPISGHNTLYWYLQNLGQGPELLIRYENEEAVDDSQLPKDRFSAERLKGVDSTLKIQPAELGDSAVYLCASSERTGGSYEQYFGPGTRLTVT.

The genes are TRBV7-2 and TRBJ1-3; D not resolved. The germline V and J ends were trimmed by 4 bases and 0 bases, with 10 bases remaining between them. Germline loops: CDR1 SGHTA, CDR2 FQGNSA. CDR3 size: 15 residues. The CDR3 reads CASSSSIGSGNTIYF. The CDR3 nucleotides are TGTGCCAGCAGCTCTTCAATAGGCTCTGGAAACACCATATATTTT.

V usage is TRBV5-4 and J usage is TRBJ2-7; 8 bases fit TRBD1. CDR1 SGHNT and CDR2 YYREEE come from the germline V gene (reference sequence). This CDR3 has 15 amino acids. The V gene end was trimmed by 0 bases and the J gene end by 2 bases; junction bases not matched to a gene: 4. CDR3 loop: CASSLASGQAYEQYF. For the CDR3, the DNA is TGTGCCAGCAGCTTGGCCTCGGGACAGGCCTACGAGCAGTACTTC.

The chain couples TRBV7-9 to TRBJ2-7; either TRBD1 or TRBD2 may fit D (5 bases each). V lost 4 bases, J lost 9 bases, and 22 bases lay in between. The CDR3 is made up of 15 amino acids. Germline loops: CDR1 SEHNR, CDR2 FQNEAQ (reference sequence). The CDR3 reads CASSSSLGTKDTQYF. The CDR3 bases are TGTGCCAGCAGCTCGAGCCTAGGGACGAAAGATACGCAGTACTTC.

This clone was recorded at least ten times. The CDR3 loop reads CARSFVHEVTSSYEQYF. DNA for the CDR3: TGTGCCAGAAGCTTCGTACACGAGGTGACCTCGTCCTACGAGCAGTACTTC. The chain links TRBV5-3 to TRBJ2-7; D unclear. TRBV5-3 carries the ORF label, with uncertain function. The CDR3 runs to 17 residues. Trimming stripped 2 bases from V and 1 base from J, with 19 bases between.